This T cell receptor (beta chain) appears in the sequencing data of a study of CD8+CD57+ T cells in acquired aplastic anemia. As for the study in general: Sorted CD4+ and CD8+ cells yielded around 3 ug of DNA on average.

CDR1 and CDR2 (germline): SGHRS, YFSETQ. The CDR3 has 17 residues. V was clipped by 0 bases and J by 1 base; unmatched bases: 8. Patients included in sequencing had previously demonstrated CD8+CD57+ cell expansion by flow cytometry. Patients had received no therapy at the time of blood sampling. The study profiled TCR beta VDJ and CDR3 using genomic DNA as template. TCRdb re-called the reads with MiXCR, one entry per CDR3 protein. The sample holds about half a million distinct CDR3 sequences, under 40% seen once. This chain connects TRBV5-1 to TRBJ2-5; the match to TRBD2 covers 8 bases. This receptor was taken from a human donor with aplastic anemia. Sequencing input: sorted CD4+, CD8+, or CD8+CD57+ T cells (not recorded which) from PBMCs. This CDR3 is CASSLGRVSGAQETQYF. CDR3 bases: TGCGCCAGCAGCTTGGGTAGGGTTAGCGGGGCCCAAGAGACCCAGTACTTC.